These 26 T cell receptor beta chains came from one sample sequenced in a study of early stage breast cancer tumors. Generated by immunoSEQ multiplex PCR, the TCRdb table keeps only in-frame clones and is missing some. The top ten clones hold 8.8% of a sample with 8,500 to 10,000 clones, about 78% of them seen once. The sequenced sample consisted of normal breast tissue next to the tumor. These receptors were collected from a person in their 40s with breast cancer.

This sequence joins TRBV11-3 and TRBJ2-1, with 8 positions matching TRBD2. Germline CDR1 and CDR2: SGHNT and YENEEA. The trim removed 3 bases at V and 5 bases at J, leaving 3 bases unmatched. The CDR3 runs 14 residues. CDR3 DNA sequence: TGTGCCAGCAGCTTTAGCGGGGTAAACAATGAGCAGTTCTTC. Amino acid sequence: CASSFSGVNNEQFF.

The rearrangement links TRBV11-2 to TRBJ1-1; weak D call: TRBD1 (6 bases). The V gene's germline CDR1 is SGHAT and CDR2 FQNNGV. The CDR3 is 15 residues long. V lost 4 bases, J lost 0 bases, and 12 bases lay in between. CDR3 residues: CASSWGLKMNTEAFF. In DNA form, the CDR3 reads TGTGCCAGCAGCTGGGGGCTTAAAATGAACACTGAAGCTTTCTTT.

The chain recombines TRBV30 with TRBJ1-3; no clear D gene. From germline, CDR1 is GTSNPN and CDR2 SVGIG (reference sequence). CDR3 size: 12 residues. Trimming removed 2 bases at V and 4 bases at J, with 6 bases between. In nucleotides, the CDR3 is TGTGCCTGGAGTCTCAAAGGAAACACCATATATTTT. Its protein is CAWSLKGNTIYF.

The rearrangement uses TRBV13 and TRBJ1-2; tentatively, D is TRBD1 (6 bases). Between the trimmed V and J ends, which lost 2 bases and 8 bases, there was a span of 12 bases. This CDR3 has 13 amino acids. Per the germline V gene, CDR1 is PRHDT and CDR2 is FYEKMQ (reference sequence). CDR3 nucleotides: TGTGCCAGCAGCTTATGGGGGGCTCCAGGCTACACCTTC. This codes for CASSLWGAPGYTF. The whole variable domain, filled in from reference TRBV13 and TRBJ1-2, reads AAGVIQSPRHLIKEKRETATLKCYPIPRHDTVYWYQQGPGQDPQFLISFYEKMQSDKGSIPDRFSAQQFSDYHSELNMSSLELGDSALYFCASSLWGAPGYTFGSGTRLTVV.

This rearrangement joins TRBV5-1 to TRBJ2-1, with 8 nucleotides matching TRBD2. CDR3 length equals 16 residues. Unmatched junction bases numbered 12, after V lost 4 bases and J lost 6 bases. CDR1 SGHRS and CDR2 YFSETQ come from the germline V gene. The CDR3 protein is CASSPVAGGLSNEQFF. The CDR3 DNA reads TGCGCCAGCAGCCCCGTGGCGGGAGGTCTTAGCAATGAGCAGTTCTTC.

This clone was observed once. J is TRBJ2-2 and V is TRBV5-4; 14 bases are shared with TRBD2. Trimming cost V 2 bases and J 0 bases; bases outside gene matches: 6. Germline V gene data show CDR1 as SGHNT and CDR2 as YYREEE (reference sequence). This CDR3 comprises 19 residues. The DNA of the CDR3 is TGTGCCAGCAGCTTAGGGACTAGCGGGAGAGACGCGAACACCGGGGAGCTGTTTTTT. Amino acids: CASSLGTSGRDANTGELFF.

V gene TRBV6-4 combines with J gene TRBJ2-1; 9 bases line up with TRBD2. Germline loops: CDR1 MRHNA, CDR2 SNTAGT. The CDR3 covers 16 residues. V dropped 4 bases and J dropped 2; count of bases not matched to a gene: 6. CDR3 DNA: TGTGCCAGCAGTGTCTTAGCGGGAGAACCCTACAATGAGCAGTTCTTC. Translation gives CASSVLAGEPYNEQFF.

This clone was seen only once. The chain combines TRBV11-1 with TRBJ2-5; no firm D call. The CDR3 is made up of 15 amino acids. Between the trimmed V and J ends, which lost 1 base and 1 base, there was a span of 10 bases. From germline, CDR1 is SGHAT and CDR2 FQDESV (reference sequence). The CDR3 protein is CASSLDPGPQETQYF. As DNA, the CDR3 is TGTGCCAGCAGCTTAGATCCGGGTCCCCAAGAGACCCAGTACTTC.

V is TRBV6-1 and J is TRBJ2-3; the D gene is possibly TRBD2 (5 bases). The CDR3 loop spans 14 amino acids. Trimming left V 2 bases short and J 1 base short, with 7 bases between. The V gene's germline CDR1 is MNHNS and CDR2 SASEGT. The CDR3 nucleotides are TGTGCCAGCAGTGAACGGGGTGGCACAGATACGCAGTATTTT. As protein: CASSERGGTDTQYF.

This CDR3 is CASRGQGPSSYYEQYF. CDR3 DNA: TGTGCCAGCAGGGGGCAGGGGCCTTCCTCGTACTACGAGCAGTACTTC. The chain combines TRBV2 with TRBJ2-7; D is possibly TRBD1 (6 bases). CDR1 SNHLY and CDR2 FYNNEI come from the germline V gene. Trimming removed 6 bases at V and 3 bases at J, with 21 bases between. The CDR3 covers 16 residues.

The chain joins TRBV27 to TRBJ2-7; 7 positions match TRBD1. Germline V gene data show CDR1 as MNHEY and CDR2 as SMNVEV (reference sequence). Losses at the gene ends were 3 bases for V and 1 base for J; bases not matched to a gene: 0. The CDR3 totals 13 residues. CDR3 residues: CASSLGQSYEQYF. The CDR3 region has the DNA TGTGCCAGCAGTTTGGGACAGTCCTACGAGCAGTACTTC.

The chain is built from TRBV6-5 and TRBJ1-6; tentative D call: TRBD1 (6 bases). Trimming cost V 8 bases and J 0 bases, with 11 bases left between them. Germline CDR1 reads MNHEY; CDR2 reads SVGAGI. CDR3 length: 15 residues. The CDR3 region has the DNA TGTGCCAGCCAGGGGATAAGCTCCTATAATTCACCCCTCCACTTT. As protein: CASQGISSYNSPLHF.

The chain couples TRBV2 to TRBJ2-7; 12 bases fit TRBD2. Per the germline V gene, CDR1 is SNHLY and CDR2 is FYNNEI. The CDR3 covers 15 residues. The V gene end was trimmed by 7 bases and the J gene end by 6 bases; junction bases not matched to a gene: 10. CDR3 DNA sequence: TGTGCCAGCAACGGACTAGCGGGATCCCCCGGCGAGCAGTACTTC. Translation: CASNGLAGSPGEQYF.

J is TRBJ2-1 and V is TRBV5-6; D remains unclear. Germline loops: CDR1 SGHDT, CDR2 YYEEEE. The germline V and J ends were trimmed by 6 bases and 4 bases, with 11 bases remaining between them. CDR3 length: 13 residues. The CDR3 DNA follows: TGTGCCAGCATACGGGTGGGATACAATGAGCAGTTCTTC. Its protein product is CASIRVGYNEQFF.

This chain uses TRBV7-9 with TRBJ2-7; D is possibly TRBD2 (6 bases). The germline CDR1 and CDR2 sequences are SEHNR and FQNEAQ (reference sequence). Trimming stripped 0 bases from V and 7 bases from J, with 16 bases between. This CDR3 comprises 15 residues. This chain's CDR3 is CASSLASASAREQYF. The CDR3 DNA follows: TGTGCCAGCAGCTTAGCGAGCGCTAGCGCCCGAGAGCAGTACTTC.

This chain uses TRBV7-9 with TRBJ2-1; D not resolved. The CDR3 runs 11 residues. Germline CDR1 reads SEHNR; CDR2 reads FQNEAQ (reference sequence). Trimming took off 2 bases at V and 9 bases at J, with 5 bases between the two ends. CDR3 bases: TGTGCCAGCAGCTTACTACTTGAGCAGTTCTTC. Its translation: CASSLLLEQFF.

The chain links TRBV10-2 to TRBJ2-2, with D uncertain. Between the trimmed V and J ends, which lost 4 bases and 3 bases, there was a span of 6 bases. The length of the CDR3 is 13 residues. Looked up from germline, CDR1 is WSHSY and CDR2 is SAAADI. The CDR3 here is CASSGTYTGELFF. CDR3 DNA: TGCGCCAGCAGTGGGACCTACACCGGGGAGCTGTTTTTT.

The J gene is TRBJ1-3, the V gene TRBV30; D gene uncertain. From germline, CDR1 is GTSNPN and CDR2 SVGIG (reference sequence). V gave up 1 base and J gave up 0 bases, with 10 bases separating them. CDR3 size: 15 residues. The CDR3: CAWSADLNSGNTIYF. Written as DNA, the CDR3 is TGTGCCTGGAGTGCGGACTTAAACTCTGGAAACACCATATATTTT. Filled out from reference TRBV30 and TRBJ1-3, the complete variable domain reads SQTIHQWPATLVQPVGSPLSLECTVEGTSNPNLYWYRQAAGRGLQLLFYSVGIGQISSEVPQNLSASRPQDRQFILSSKKLLLSDSGFYLCAWSADLNSGNTIYFGEGSWLTVV.

This chain links TRBV30 with TRBJ1-2, with D uncertain. The CDR3 runs to 12 residues. From germline, CDR1 is GTSNPN and CDR2 SVGIG (reference sequence). V was shortened by 4 bases and J by 3 bases, with 9 bases between the two germline ends. CDR3 in DNA: TGTGCCTGGACAGACGGGGACTATGGCTACACCTTC. Encoded protein: CAWTDGDYGYTF. The full variable domain, rest sourced from reference TRBV30 and TRBJ1-2, is SQTIHQWPATLVQPVGSPLSLECTVEGTSNPNLYWYRQAAGRGLQLLFYSVGIGQISSEVPQNLSASRPQDRQFILSSKKLLLSDSGFYLCAWTDGDYGYTFGSGTRLTVV.

CDR3 protein: CASSQHSAGGPTDTQYF. The CDR3 DNA reads TGCGCCAGCAGCCAACATTCAGCGGGAGGTCCCACAGATACGCAGTATTTT. The chain links TRBV4-1 to TRBJ2-3, with 9 nucleotides matching TRBD2. Per germline, CDR1 MGHRA and CDR2 YSYEKL. V lost 2 bases to trimming and J lost 2 bases; unmatched junction nucleotides: 8. The CDR3 loop spans 17 amino acids.

The CDR3 reads CAISDASGGYNEQFF. The DNA for the CDR3 is TGTGCCATCAGTGATGCCAGCGGGGGCTACAATGAGCAGTTCTTC. The gene calls are TRBV10-3 and TRBJ2-1; 8 bases match TRBD2. Germline-derived CDR1 and CDR2 are ENHRY and SYGVKD. Losses at the gene ends were 3 bases for V and 3 bases for J; bases not matched to a gene: 4. This CDR3 is 15 amino acids long.

In this sample, this clone turned up a few times. V is TRBV7-2 and J is TRBJ2-1, with no clear D. Trimming removed 4 bases at V and 5 bases at J, with 9 bases between. The CDR3 consists of 13 residues. The V gene's germline CDR1 is SGHTA and CDR2 FQGNSA. CDR3 loop: CASSSYLNNEQFF. DNA for the CDR3: TGTGCCAGCAGCTCCTACTTGAACAATGAGCAGTTCTTC.

V usage is TRBV5-1 and J usage is TRBJ2-3; 7 bases align to TRBD2. V trimming: 5 bases; J trimming: 0 bases; junction bases outside the gene matches: 9. The germline CDR1 and CDR2 sequences are SGHRS and YFSETQ. This CDR3 is built from 16 residues. CDR3 protein: CASSSSAGTSTDTQYF. The CDR3 region has the DNA TGCGCCAGCAGTTCCTCAGCGGGGACTAGCACAGATACGCAGTATTTT.

The chain carries TRBV11-2 and TRBJ2-7; D might be TRBD1 or TRBD2, each matching 7 bases. The CDR3 runs 14 residues. V was pared by 5 bases and J by 3 bases, with 14 bases between. Germline lookup yields CDR1 SGHAT and CDR2 FQNNGV. DNA for the CDR3: TGTGCCAGCAGCATGGGAGGGACAGTCTACGAGCAGTACTTC. Amino acid sequence: CASSMGGTVYEQYF.

V gene TRBV5-4 combines with J gene TRBJ2-3; D may correspond to TRBD1 or TRBD2 (6 bases each). CDR1 is SGHNT and CDR2 is YYREEE in the germline V gene (reference sequence). This CDR3 region has 16 residues. V was trimmed by 2 bases and J by 3 bases, leaving 16 bases between them. The CDR3 DNA is TGTGCCAGCAGCTTCGGGGGCTTTACAGGAACAGATACGCAGTATTTT. Residues: CASSFGGFTGTDTQYF.

This clone has just a few counts. CDR3 DNA: TGCGCCAGCTTCAAGGGGCCAAGGGAAAAACTGTTTTTT. Protein: CASFKGPREKLFF. The J gene is TRBJ1-4, the V gene TRBV10-1, with D tentatively TRBD1 (5 bases). The CDR3 has 13 residues. V was trimmed by 8 bases and J by 8 bases, leaving 15 bases between them. CDR1 WNHNN and CDR2 SYGVQD come from the germline V gene (reference sequence).